This TCR beta chain was retrieved from a study of cytomegalovirus exposure and HLA in healthy donors. The CDR3 consists of 13 residues. V was pared by 5 bases and J by 6 bases, with 14 bases between. Germline V gives CDR1 MNHEY, CDR2 SMNVEV (reference sequence). Points from the study as a whole: In a later analysis, first-cohort TCR clusters were found to tend to co-occur in the 120 or so validation repertoires.

The donors were part of the validation cohort, which consisted of roughly 110 subjects and was separate from the first cohort of 666 subjects. Using immunoSEQ multiplex PCR, the repertoire was profiled, and TCRdb retains in-frame clones only, with some absent. The sample contains about 280,000 clones, 70% to 90% of which appear only once. About this clone itself: No antigen is known for it.

The rearrangement joins TRBV27 to TRBJ2-7; D uncertain. The sample comprised PBMCs. This TCR derives from a woman younger than 30 in good health and CMV-seronegative. In DNA form, the CDR3 reads TGTGCCAGCAGTCCGATAGAATCCCCCGAGCAGTACTTC. Protein product: CASSPIESPEQYF.